The next 5 T cell receptor beta chains were all read from a single sample in a study of molecular identifiers for immune sequencing clone quantification. TCRdb reanalysed the PCR reads using MiXCR and keeps one entry per CDR3 protein. The sample shows more than 450,000 distinct CDR3 sequences, 25% of them seen only once. The sample comprised naive CD8+ T cells from blood, with Jurkat cell RNA spiked in. Regarding subset: FACS-sorted CD8+CD4-CCR7+CD45RA+ naive T cells. All receptors come from a human donor in good health. Some libraries in this study had Jurkat cell RNA spiked in.

This clonotype occurred a few times. The rearrangement links TRBV30 to TRBJ1-5, with 8 bases that match TRBD1. Germline V gene data show CDR1 as GTSNPN and CDR2 as SVGIG (reference sequence). The CDR3 runs 13 residues. The V and J ends lost 5 bases and 7 bases, in that order; junction bases with no gene match: 7. CDR3 DNA: TGTGCCTGGGCCGAGGACAGGGAACAGCCCCAGCATTTT. Its translation is CAWAEDREQPQHF.

This clonotype appeared many times. The chain is built from TRBV21-1 and TRBJ2-2; TRBD1 was called by the table and not checked on the DNA. TRBV21-1 is an annotated pseudogene. This CDR3 region has 17 residues. Here the CDR3 DNA reads TGTGCCAGCAGCACTCGGACACGAAGGTCGAACACCGGGGAGCTGTTTTTT. Its translation is CASSTRTRRSNTGELFF.

V usage is TRBV27 and J usage is TRBJ1-1; perhaps TRBD1 as D (6 bases). Germline V gene lookup returns CDR1 MNHEY and CDR2 SMNVEV (reference sequence). Between the trimmed V and J ends, which lost 8 bases and 11 bases, there was a span of 21 bases. CDR3 size: 13 residues. Here the CDR3 reads CASLGGPAGGAFF. Written as DNA, the CDR3 is TGTGCCAGCCTAGGGGGGCCCGCCGGGGGGGCTTTCTTT.

This clonotype was observed at least ten times. The chain recombines TRBV19 with TRBJ1-2; 9 bases line up with TRBD1. V gave up 10 bases and J gave up 8 bases; unmatched junction bases: 8. Per germline, CDR1 LNHDA and CDR2 SQIVND (reference sequence). This CDR3 comprises 12 residues. The CDR3 region is CATQQGAVGYTF. As DNA, the CDR3 is TGTGCCACTCAACAGGGGGCGGTCGGCTACACCTTC. The complete variable domain, with remaining parts taken from reference TRBV19 and TRBJ1-2, reads DGGITQSPKYLFRKEGQNVTLSCEQNLNHDAMYWYRQDPGQGLRLIYYSQIVNDFQKGDIAEGYSVSREKKESFPLTVTSAQKNPTAFYLCATQQGAVGYTFGSGTRLTVV.

This clonotype was seen repeatedly, ten times or more. V is TRBV6-6 and J is TRBJ2-1, with D perhaps matching TRBD2 (5 bases). Germline V lookup: CDR1 MNHNY, CDR2 SVGAGI (reference sequence). The CDR3 has 11 residues. Deletions cut 2 bases from V and 10 bases from J, with 6 bases between. CDR3 nucleotide sequence: TGTGCCAGCAGTTACGGGAGCGAGCAGTTCTTC. Protein product: CASSYGSEQFF.